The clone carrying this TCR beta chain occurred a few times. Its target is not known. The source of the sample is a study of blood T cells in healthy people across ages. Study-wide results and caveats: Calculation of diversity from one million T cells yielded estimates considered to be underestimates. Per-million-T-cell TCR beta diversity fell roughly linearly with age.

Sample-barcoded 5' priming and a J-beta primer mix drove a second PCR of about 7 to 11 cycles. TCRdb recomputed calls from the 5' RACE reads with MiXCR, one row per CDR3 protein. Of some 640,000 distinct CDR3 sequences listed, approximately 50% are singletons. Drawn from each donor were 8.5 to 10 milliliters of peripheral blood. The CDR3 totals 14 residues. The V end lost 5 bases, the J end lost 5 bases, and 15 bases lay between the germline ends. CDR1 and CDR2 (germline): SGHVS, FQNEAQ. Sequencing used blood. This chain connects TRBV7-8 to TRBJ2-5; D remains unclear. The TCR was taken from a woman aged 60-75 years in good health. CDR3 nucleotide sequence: TGTGCCAGCAGCCCCCCGAGGTATAGGGAGACCCAGTACTTC. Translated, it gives CASSPPRYRETQYF. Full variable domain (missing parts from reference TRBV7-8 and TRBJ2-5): GAGVSQSPRYKVAKRGQDVALRCDPISGHVSLFWYQQALGQGPEFLTYFQNEAQLDKSGLPSDRFFAERPEGSVSTLKIQRTQQEDSAVYLCASSPPRYRETQYFGPGTRLLVL.